The clone carrying this T cell receptor beta chain was recorded many times. V lost 5 bases, J lost 1 base, and 9 bases lay in between. CDR3 length: 14 residues. The data are from a study of T-cell reconstitution after alpha-beta-depleted transplantation in children. As it was prepared, the TCRbeta library received unique molecular identifiers. TCRdb passed the PCR reads through MiXCR, listing each CDR3 protein once. The sample contains more than 200,000 distinct CDR3 sequences, about 23% of which appear only once. This TCR was recovered from a girl aged 2 to 9 with Fanconi anemia, due to receive a stem cell transplant. Material: PBMCs, obtained before TCRalphabeta/CD19-depleted stem cell transplant. J is TRBJ1-5 and V is TRBV12-3 or TRBV12-4; no definite D call. The CDR3 DNA is TGTGCCAGCAGTCTATCGGGAAGCAATCAGCCCCAGCATTTT. As protein: CASSLSGSNQPQHF.